This TCR beta chain was recovered during a study of monozygotic twins with inflammatory bowel disease. About this clonotype itself: Its specificity is unknown.

TCRdb reprocessed the 5' RACE reads and stores each CDR3 protein as one record, lacking DNA. This sample's table reports fewer than 400,000 distinct CDR3 sequences. The CDR3 has 17 amino acids. In germline, CDR1 is SEHNR, CDR2 FQNEAQ (reference sequence). Whole-study results and caveats: No distinction between different T cell subtypes was possible. Since immunosuppressive treatments differed, patient repertoires may have gained added variability. The study found lower TCRbeta diversity (inverse Simpson) in IBD patients than in healthy co-twins.

Whole blood served as the source of total RNA, and no T cell sorting took place. The chain combines TRBV7-9 with TRBJ1-2. Input material: blood. The TCR sequence derives from a human donor with ulcerative colitis or Crohn's disease, or a healthy co-twin of an affected twin (not recorded which). The CDR3 loop reads CASSLSLGGGLDYGYTF.